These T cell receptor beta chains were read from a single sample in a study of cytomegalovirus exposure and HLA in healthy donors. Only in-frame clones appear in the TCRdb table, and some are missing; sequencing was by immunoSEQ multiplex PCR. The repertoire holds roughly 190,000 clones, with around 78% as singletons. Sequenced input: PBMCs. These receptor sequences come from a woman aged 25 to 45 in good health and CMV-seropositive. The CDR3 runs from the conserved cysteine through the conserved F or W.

CASSWGQLYEQYF	TRBV5-5
CASSVARNYGYTF	TRBV9
CASSEMTPFNEQFF	TRBV2
CASSIIGGMNTEAFF	TRBV19
CASNLTPEAFF	TRBV6-1
CSVSTGQGNNQPQHF	TRBV29-1
CASSQGPTGYYGYTF	TRBV4-3
CASSYYRGPNTGELFF	TRBV6-5
CASSPSSTDTQYF	TRBV18
CSVEDRDYGYTF	TRBV29-1
CASSLYRQEVGGAFF	TRBV7-2
CASGLGTLHTGELFF	TRBV12-5
CASSPAPPGLAANTGELFF	TRBV7-2
CASATDSGVEQYF	TRBV9
CASSERVTGHSPNQPQHF	TRBV6-1
CASRQTVGSSYEQYF	TRBV6-6
CASSRWDSNSPLHF	TRBV9
CASGLGDRENYGYTF	TRBV6-5
CASSPPNTGVTEAFF	TRBV18
CASSSRDRERNEQFF	TRBV7-9
CASSEGTSPFYGYTF	TRBV25-1
CASPTGDQPQHF	TRBV28
CASEGQADTGELFF	TRBV6-1
CATSRQMTGAAGELFF	TRBV15
CASSLARTGRDREKLFF	TRBV7-8
CAISNSPRGEQYF	TRBV10-3
CASRGLAGEGNEQFF	TRBV6-5
CSSSPGQSSYNEQFF	TRBV7-9
CASSLALGNTIYF	TRBV5-1
CASIKRVDYGYTF	TRBV6-5
CASSSPGEFNQPQHF	TRBV6-6
CASSNGGAYEQYF	TRBV6-5
CASRRRDSNQPQHF	TRBV5-6
CAWSVSAGARQYF	TRBV30
CASSLDGPGQGQETQYF	TRBV11-3
CASSFQGILSVAFF	TRBV2
CASSSPGEETQYF	TRBV7-9
CASSLIDRGHTEAFF	TRBV27
CAFAGGSGNLYNEQFF	TRBV30
CASAEVGVGNIQYF	TRBV12-5
CASSQSRTAGREQYF	TRBV4-3
CASRPRQNNSPLHF	TRBV2
CASSLGLAANEQFF	TRBV11-2
CASSLVPQGTFF	TRBV5-8
CASSLKTVRNQPQHF	TRBV5-6
CASSFVYAEQYF	TRBV5-5
CASSPGLLSQAFF	TRBV7-9
CATSRVQGNQPQHF	TRBV15
CASSPQTGLLGMNTEAFF	TRBV7-9
CASSYRQGALGTEAFF	TRBV7-8
CASSLNSPTTGYYGYTF	TRBV7-2
CASSAQQRNTEAFF	TRBV2
CASSKTGYVQETQYF	TRBV5-6
CASSPGQGGQPQHF	TRBV18
CASSQRQGRGYTF	TRBV5-1
CASSLDRGWDTQYF	TRBV5-1
CASSLRLALAKNIQYF	TRBV7-2
CASSPSSYNEQFF	TRBV7-2